These 21 T cell receptor beta chains originate from one sample sequenced in a study of identical twins. TCRdb passed the 5' RACE reads through MiXCR, listing each CDR3 protein once. Of 1.5 million to 2 million distinct CDR3 sequences detected, more than 30% appear once; the ten largest clones hold around 0.3%. The sequencing input was cord blood. The origin of the receptors is a newborn girl in good health.

In DNA form, the CDR3 reads TGTGCCAGCAGTTACTCTGCGCGGAGTAGCACAGATACGCAGTATTTT. It translates to CASSYSARSSTDTQYF. The V call is TRBV6-2 or TRBV6-3, the J call TRBJ2-3; D is ambiguous. CDR1 and CDR2 from the germline V gene are MNHEY and SVGEGT. The V gene lost 0 bases and the J gene lost 0 bases, with 10 bases spanning the gap. The CDR3 length is 16 residues.

DNA for the CDR3: TGTGCCAGCAGCCAACATGGACTACCGGGAGAAGACGAGCAGTACTTC. It encodes CASSQHGLPGEDEQYF. The J gene is TRBJ2-7, the V gene TRBV4-2; maybe TRBD2 (6 bases). Germline lookup yields CDR1 LGHNA and CDR2 YNFKEQ. V was shortened by 2 bases and J by 5 bases, with 19 bases between the two germline ends. The CDR3 extends over 16 amino acids.

V and J are TRBV20-1 and TRBJ1-1, with D hard to call. CDR3 length: 16 amino acids. Trimming took off 6 bases at V and 0 bases at J, with 20 bases between the two ends. Germline CDR1 reads DFQATT; CDR2 reads SNEGSKA (reference sequence). CDR3 sequence: CSAPTPWVGLNTEAFF. The CDR3 region has the DNA TGCAGTGCCCCTACCCCTTGGGTGGGGTTGAACACTGAAGCTTTCTTT.

The V gene is TRBV6-2 or TRBV6-3, the J gene TRBJ1-2; 10 nucleotides align to TRBD1. The V gene end was trimmed by 3 bases and the J gene end by 3 bases; junction bases not matched to a gene: 4. The length of the CDR3 is 15 residues. Germline-derived CDR1 and CDR2 are MNHEY and SVGEGT. In nucleotides, the CDR3 is TGTGCCAGCAGTTATCGCGGGACAGGGGACTATGGCTACACCTTC. Amino acids: CASSYRGTGDYGYTF.

This clonotype showed up just once. The chain joins TRBV4-2 to TRBJ2-1, with 7 positions matching TRBD2. V shed 2 bases, J shed 3 bases, and the junction held 7 bases outside the gene matches. The CDR3 length is 16 residues. Germline V gene lookup returns CDR1 LGHNA and CDR2 YNFKEQ. CDR3 DNA: TGTGCCAGCAGCCAACCTACCACGGGGGGCTACAATGAGCAGTTCTTC. Translated: CASSQPTTGGYNEQFF.

This chain uses TRBV15 with TRBJ1-5; TRBD1 aligns across 7 bases. Germline CDR1 reads LNHNV; CDR2 reads YYDKDF (reference sequence). CDR3 length: 18 residues. Trimming at V came to 1 base and at J to 2 bases, leaving 11 bases not matched to a gene. The CDR3 protein is CATSRVGIHRGRNQPQHF. In DNA form, the CDR3 reads TGTGCCACCAGCAGAGTAGGGATACACAGGGGCCGCAATCAGCCCCAGCATTTT. The variable domain in full, with the rest retrieved from reference TRBV15 and TRBJ1-5, is DAMVIQNPRYQVTQFGKPVTLSCSQTLNHNVMYWYQQKSSQAPKLLFHYYDKDFNNEADTPDNFQSRRPNTSFCFLDIRSPGLGDTAMYLCATSRVGIHRGRNQPQHFGDGTRLSIL.

The chain carries TRBV20-1 and TRBJ2-1; TRBD2 matches at 7 bases. The J call may not be correct, given that the DNA end is closer to TRBJ2-7. The germline V gene has CDR1 DFQATT and CDR2 SNEGSKA (reference sequence). This CDR3 is built from 14 residues. The DNA for the CDR3 is TGCAGTGCTAGAGATTCGCGGGAGCTGGACGAGCAGTACTTC. Amino acid sequence: CSARDSRELDEQYF.

The chain carries TRBV29-1 and TRBJ2-4; no definite D call. The J call is uncertain, as TRBJ2-7 better fits the DNA end. Germline CDR1 is SQVTM and CDR2 is ANQGSEA. This CDR3 comprises 11 residues. The DNA of the CDR3 is TGCAGCGTTGGAAACTTGGACGAGCAGTACTTC. Translated, it gives CSVGNLDEQYF.

The rearrangement uses TRBV6-5 and TRBJ2-1; 7 positions agree with TRBD1. V lost 7 bases and J lost 7; bases outside the gene matches: 7. Germline lookup yields CDR1 MNHEY and CDR2 SVGAGI. The CDR3 is 13 amino acids. CDR3 nucleotide sequence: TGTGCCAGCACCACGACAGGGAAGAATGAGCAGTTCTTC. Encoded protein: CASTTTGKNEQFF.

This clonotype has just a few counts. The CDR3 region has the DNA TGTGCCATGGAAGGGGCGGGGGAGACCCAGTACTTC. Translated, it gives CAMEGAGETQYF. The chain carries TRBV30 and TRBJ2-7, with D possibly being TRBD2 (6 bases). The last part of the DNA fits TRBJ2-5 better; the J call may be wrong. Per the germline V gene, CDR1 is GTSNPN and CDR2 is SVGIG (reference sequence). The CDR3 is 12 amino acids.

This clonotype was counted a few times. The rearrangement joins TRBV25-1 to TRBJ2-7, with D hard to call. CDR1 and CDR2 from the germline V gene are MGHDK and SYGVNS. V was trimmed by 2 bases and J by 0 bases, leaving 14 bases between them. The CDR3 contains 16 residues. The CDR3 bases are TGTGCCAGCAGTGAAGGGCGTTGGGCCCCCTCCTACGAGCAGTACTTC. Translation gives CASSEGRWAPSYEQYF.

This clonotype has just a few counts. The genes are TRBV25-1 and TRBJ2-6; D is unresolved. Germline V gene sequence: CDR1 MGHDK, CDR2 SYGVNS. The CDR3 loop spans 15 amino acids. V lost 0 bases to trimming and J lost 0 bases, with 3 bases between them. CDR3 region: CASSEYNSGANVLTF. The CDR3 region has the DNA TGTGCCAGCAGTGAATACAACTCTGGGGCCAACGTCCTGACTTTC.

The chain is built from TRBV20-1 and TRBJ2-1; 8 bases map to TRBD2. The J call is doubtful: the DNA matches TRBJ2-7 better. Germline CDR1 is DFQATT and CDR2 is SNEGSKA (reference sequence). The CDR3 length is 18 residues. The CDR3 region is CSARDAGRAGAAYNEQYF. The CDR3 DNA reads TGCAGTGCTAGAGATGCGGGCCGAGCGGGGGCCGCCTACAATGAGCAGTACTTC.

The rearrangement joins TRBV13 to TRBJ2-3; D possibly corresponds to TRBD2 (6 bases). Germline V CDR1 and CDR2: PRHDT, FYEKMQ (reference sequence). Between the trimmed V and J ends, which lost 1 base and 1 base, there was a span of 24 bases. The CDR3 extends over 20 amino acids. CDR3 region: CASSLVAGCLSSTGTDTQYF. CDR3 coding DNA: TGTGCCAGCAGCTTAGTGGCGGGGTGTCTCTCAAGTACGGGCACAGATACGCAGTATTTT. The full variable domain, in which reference TRBV13 and TRBJ2-3 provide the parts outside the CDR3, is AAGVIQSPRHLIKEKRETATLKCYPIPRHDTVYWYQQGPGQDPQFLISFYEKMQSDKGSIPDRFSAQQFSDYHSELNMSSLELGDSALYFCASSLVAGCLSSTGTDTQYFGPGTRLTVL.

A few counts support this clonotype. The V gene is TRBV19, the J gene TRBJ1-5; 9 bases map to TRBD1. The CDR3 loop spans 13 amino acids. V gave up 4 bases and J gave up 6 bases; unmatched junction bases: 1. Germline loops: CDR1 LNHDA, CDR2 SQIVND (reference sequence). This CDR3 is CASSRDRAQPQHF. In DNA form, the CDR3 reads TGTGCCAGTAGTAGGGACAGGGCTCAGCCCCAGCATTTT.

The chain joins TRBV29-1 to TRBJ1-1; unclear D gene. Trimming left V 4 bases short and J 4 bases short, with 16 bases between. The CDR3 spans 14 residues. CDR1 and CDR2 (germline): SQVTM, ANQGSEA. DNA for the CDR3: TGCAGCGTTGTGAGAAAGGGCAGTGCCACTGAAGCTTTCTTT. The encoded protein is CSVVRKGSATEAFF.

The sample holds a few counts of this clonotype. The chain couples TRBV27 to TRBJ2-2; D is uncertain. Trimming shortened V by 2 bases and J by 7 bases, and 11 bases separated the two germline ends. This CDR3 region has 14 residues. Germline V gene data show CDR1 as MNHEY and CDR2 as SMNVEV (reference sequence). The chain's CDR3 is CASSLTLVNGELFF. The CDR3 region has the DNA TGTGCCAGCAGTTTAACGCTAGTAAACGGGGAGCTGTTTTTT.

The genes are TRBV6-6 and TRBJ1-2; TRBD1 might be the D (6 bases). V was shortened by 2 bases and J by 3 bases, with 7 bases between the two germline ends. The germline V gene has CDR1 MNHNY and CDR2 SVGAGI (reference sequence). This CDR3 region has 13 residues. The CDR3 sequence: CASSYGGYYGYTF. CDR3 nucleotides: TGTGCCAGCAGTTACGGGGGCTACTATGGCTACACCTTC.

In its sample, this clonotype was seen a few times. V is TRBV7-2 and J is TRBJ2-7, with D possibly called TRBD1 or TRBD2 (5 bases each). The length of the CDR3 is 16 residues. CDR1 is SGHTA and CDR2 is FQGNSA in the germline V gene. The germline V and J ends were trimmed by 0 bases and 2 bases, with 14 bases remaining between them. The CDR3 sequence: CASSLAQGGSTYEQYF. In nucleotides, the CDR3 is TGTGCCAGCAGCTTAGCGCAGGGCGGGTCTACCTACGAGCAGTACTTC.

The rearrangement links TRBV12-3 or TRBV12-4 to TRBJ1-4; 7 nucleotides align to TRBD1. This CDR3 comprises 17 residues. Losses at the gene ends were 1 base for V and 5 bases for J; bases not matched to a gene: 10. CDR3 DNA: TGTGCCAGCAGTTTAGTGGCCGGGGGGACAGCAAATGAAAAACTGTTTTTT. This codes for CASSLVAGGTANEKLFF.

V gene TRBV29-1 combines with J gene TRBJ1-1, with 10 bases matching TRBD1. The V gene's germline CDR1 is SQVTM and CDR2 ANQGSEA. This CDR3 has 12 residues. The V and J ends lost 6 bases and 4 bases, in that order; junction bases with no gene match: 2. CDR3 coding DNA: TGCAGCGTCGGGACAGGGGCCACTGAAGCTTTCTTT. It specifies CSVGTGATEAFF.